The 2 T cell receptor beta chains below come from one sample, sequenced in a study of OX40 agonist ivuxolimab in advanced cancers. Assay used: immunoSEQ multiplex PCR; TCRdb lists only in-frame clones, some missing. In the table there are under 90,000 clones, around 87% of which are singletons. Here the sequenced sample was CD4+ or CD8+ T cells sorted from blood, taken in a trial of the OX40 agonist ivuxolimab. Source of these receptors: an adult with an advanced solid tumor such as melanoma, head and neck, liver or kidney cancer.

The chain employs TRBV7-9 and TRBJ2-3, with 10 nucleotides matching TRBD2. This CDR3 spans 13 amino acids. The germline V gene encodes CDR1 SEHNR and CDR2 FQNEAQ (reference sequence). This chain's CDR3 is CSGSGRVTDTQYF. For the CDR3, the DNA is TGTTCCGGGAGCGGGAGGGTCACAGATACGCAGTATTTT.

The V call is TRBV27, the J call TRBJ2-2; 12 bases agree with TRBD2. Germline lookup yields CDR1 MNHEY and CDR2 SMNVEV (reference sequence). The CDR3 sequence is 18 residues long. After removal of 3 bases from V and 1 base from J, the junction contained 6 bases not matched to a gene. CDR3 coding DNA: TGTGCCAGCAGTTTTCGCCTAGCGGGAGGGATGAACACCGGGGAGCTGTTTTTT. Translated: CASSFRLAGGMNTGELFF.